This T cell receptor beta chain was observed in a study of cytomegalovirus exposure and HLA in healthy donors. Study findings and constraints: A highly shared variant cluster was judged a likely technical artifact.

As for this clone: What it recognizes is unknown.

PCR used 60 Vbeta primers and 13 Jbeta primers. Libraries were prepared by immunoSEQ multiplex PCR; TCRdb keeps only in-frame clonotypes and omits some of them. The table gives tens of thousands of clones; the top ten clones make up 12% of it. Each of the donors was a healthy bone marrow donor. Germline lookup yields CDR1 SGHRS and CDR2 YFSETQ. V was shortened by 1 base and J by 0 bases, with 12 bases between the two germline ends. The CDR3 consists of 16 residues. Sequenced input: PBMCs. V usage is TRBV5-1 and J usage is TRBJ2-3; D is undetermined. This TCR was recovered from a woman in her twenties or thirties in good health and CMV-seropositive. The CDR3 DNA is TGCGCCAGCAGCTTGAATTTTGGCCTTAGCACAGATACGCAGTATTTT. This sequence encodes CASSLNFGLSTDTQYF.